The clone carrying this T cell receptor beta chain is deemed medium-sized. The data belong to a study of T-cell memory formation after mild COVID-19. 5'RACE primed at constant segments yielded TCR alpha and TCR beta cDNA libraries bearing sample barcodes and UMIs. Via MiXCR, TCRdb re-called the 5' RACE reads, giving one row per CDR3 protein. The sample yields roughly 340,000 distinct CDR3 sequences, 20% to 25% seen once. The germline CDR1 and CDR2 sequences are MRHNA and SNTAGT. The CDR3 is 14 residues long. J lost 1 base, V lost 4 bases, and 0 bases had no gene match. This receptor was taken from a man in his late teens or twenties who had mild COVID-19 (a few samples of this study predate the infection). Cell type and time point are not known. Input material: PBMCs or a T cell subset sorted from them (not recorded which). The genes are TRBV6-4 and TRBJ2-3, with 9 nucleotides matching TRBD1. Here the CDR3 DNA reads TGTGCCAGCAGTGGGACAGGGGGCACAGATACGCAGTATTTT. Residues: CASSGTGGTDTQYF.